These 20 T cell receptor beta chains were sequenced from one sample in a study of identical twins (dated by TCRdb to about 2016). To prepare the library, 5' RACE was applied. Sequencing instrument: Illumina HiSeq 2000. In-frame beta chains were kept once TCRdb had trimmed the public reads at Q25 with fastp and called clones with MiXCR. Duplicate CDR3 protein sequences are folded into a single record with the most common DNA and genes. For this sample the table gives some 660,000 distinct CDR3 sequences, of which about 9.4% were detected only once. The ten biggest clones cover 0.85% to 1% of the sample. These data are also associated with another study on yellow fever vaccine responses in identical twins.

Sequenced: PBMCs. The source of these receptors is a woman aged 18-29 years in good health.

This clonotype was observed a few times. A read error is possible here, since a much larger clone lies one base away. The gene calls are TRBV15 and TRBJ2-1; 8 nucleotides agree with TRBD1. CDR3 length: 16 amino acids. CDR1 is LNHNV, CDR2 YYDKDF, per germline (reference sequence). The CDR3, as DNA: TGTGCCACCAGCAGAGGAGAACAGGGGGGAGGCAATCAGCAGTTCTTC. This encodes CATSRGEQGGGNQQFF.

Regarding this clonotype: No conserved phenylalanine or tryptophan ends this CDR3, so it is likely a read error. The DNA is omitted, as the CDR3 cannot be located on it reliably, and the CDR3 follows TCRdb's listing. The V and J genes are TRBV20-1 and TRBJ1-1; the DNA was not compared with TRBD1, the D call given in the table. The CDR3 is 11 amino acids in total, end residues counted. Germline loops: CDR1 DFQATT, CDR2 SNEGSKA (reference sequence). CDR3 in amino acids: CSASTHRGPRA.

The chain combines TRBV6-1 with TRBJ2-1; no firm D call. The CDR3 covers 14 residues. V was pared by 0 bases and J by 2 bases, with 5 bases between. Germline assignment: CDR1 MNHNS and CDR2 SASEGT. CDR3 in DNA: TGTGCCAGCAGTGAAGCAGGGACCTACAATGAGCAGTTCTTC. It translates to CASSEAGTYNEQFF.

J is TRBJ2-3 and V is TRBV7-8; 10 bases are shared with TRBD1. V lost 2 bases to trimming and J lost 2 bases; unmatched junction nucleotides: 4. Germline values: CDR1 SGHVS, CDR2 FQNEAQ. CDR3 size: 16 residues. The CDR3 bases are TGTGCCAGCAGCTTACCCGGGACAGGGGTCACAGATACGCAGTATTTT. Amino acids: CASSLPGTGVTDTQYF.

The CDR3 reads CASSYRTVNTGELFF. The CDR3 DNA sequence: TGTGCCAGCAGCTACCGGACGGTGAACACCGGGGAGCTGTTTTTT. The V and J genes are TRBV5-4 and TRBJ2-2; D unresolved. The CDR3 consists of 15 residues. Germline V gene sequence: CDR1 SGHNT, CDR2 YYREEE (reference sequence). Trimming took 3 bases from V and 1 from J, leaving 10 bases between them.

This clonotype was seen only a few times. This chain connects TRBV21-1 to TRBJ1-6; the listed D gene, TRBD1, was not tested against the DNA. TRBV21-1 is labeled a pseudogene. This CDR3 is 15 amino acids long. The CDR3 sequence: CASSTQGVRHSPLHF. The DNA of the CDR3 is TGTGCCAGCAGCACACAGGGGGTGAGGCATTCACCCCTCCACTTT.

This clonotype was counted only a few times. This chain connects TRBV10-3 to TRBJ2-5; 11 positions match TRBD2. Germline CDR1 reads ENHRY; CDR2 reads SYGVKD. The V and J ends lost 7 bases and 0 bases, in that order; junction bases with no gene match: 4. CDR3 size: 15 residues. CDR3 sequence reads: CAITPGLADQETQYF. As DNA, the CDR3 is TGTGCCATCACCCCGGGACTAGCGGACCAAGAGACCCAGTACTTC.

The chain combines TRBV4-3 with TRBJ2-7, with 7 nucleotides matching TRBD2. Trimming at V came to 0 bases and at J to 2 bases, leaving 1 base not matched to a gene. CDR1 and CDR2 from the germline V gene are LGHNA and YSLEER. The CDR3 runs to 14 residues. CDR3 sequence (DNA): TGCGCCAGCAGCCAAGAGCTAGCGGCCTACGAGCAGTACTTC. It encodes CASSQELAAYEQYF.

This clonotype was counted at least ten times. The chain is built from TRBV27 and TRBJ2-7; a weak D match, TRBD2 (5 bases). Trimming stripped 5 bases from V and 2 bases from J, with 13 bases between. Germline V lookup: CDR1 MNHEY, CDR2 SMNVEV (reference sequence). The length of the CDR3 is 14 residues. The CDR3 protein is CASSDITRAYEQYF. CDR3 coding DNA: TGTGCCAGCAGTGACATCACTAGAGCCTACGAGCAGTACTTC.

This clonotype came up a few times. Germline and junction disagree at one end, which may indicate a read error. The CDR3 protein is CASRSTSSGELFF. The CDR3, as DNA: TGTGCTAGCAGGTCTACTAGCTCCGGGGAGCTGTTTTTT. This chain links TRBV7-7 with TRBJ2-2; tentative D call: TRBD2 (6 bases). The CDR3 length is 13 residues. Germline values: CDR1 SSHAT, CDR2 FNYEAQ (reference sequence).

V is TRBV7-6 and J is TRBJ2-1, with 12 bases aligning to TRBD2. V trimming: 5 bases; J trimming: 4 bases; junction bases outside the gene matches: 9. Per the germline V gene, CDR1 is SGHVS and CDR2 is FNYEAQ. This CDR3 is built from 17 residues. CDR3 nucleotides: TGTGCCAGCAGCCGCGAGGCTAGCGGGAGGGTTTACAATGAGCAGTTCTTC. Translating it yields CASSREASGRVYNEQFF.

This clonotype was detected only once. J is TRBJ2-3 and V is TRBV5-1, with D unresolved. V was shortened by 7 bases and J by 6 bases, with 9 bases between the two germline ends. From germline, CDR1 is SGHRS and CDR2 YFSETQ. This CDR3 spans 11 amino acids. The CDR3 is CASGEQDTQYF. DNA for the CDR3: TGCGCCAGCGGCGAACAGGATACGCAGTATTTT.

The table lists this clonotype with many counts. The chain couples TRBV21-1 to TRBJ1-5. TRBV21-1 is marked as a pseudogene. The CDR3 contains 15 residues. CDR3: CASSGTRWSNQPQHF. For the CDR3, the DNA is TGTGCCAGCAGCGGTACGAGATGGAGCAATCAGCCCCAGCATTTT.

V usage is TRBV20-1 and J usage is TRBJ2-3; 12 nucleotides line up with TRBD2. Losses at the gene ends were 3 bases for V and 0 bases for J; bases not matched to a gene: 7. Per germline, CDR1 DFQATT and CDR2 SNEGSKA (reference sequence). CDR3 length: 17 residues. CDR3 in amino acids: CSARRWTSGVSTDTQYF. The CDR3 DNA is TGCAGTGCTAGGCGCTGGACTAGCGGGGTTAGCACAGATACGCAGTATTTT.

Many counts were recorded for this clonotype. The V gene is TRBV5-1, the J gene TRBJ2-1; 14 bases are shared with TRBD2. The CDR3 spans 16 residues. V dropped 3 bases and J dropped 3; count of bases not matched to a gene: 2. The germline V gene has CDR1 SGHRS and CDR2 YFSETQ. Written as DNA, the CDR3 is TGCGCCAGCAGCTCGGGACTAGCGGGGGTCTACAATGAGCAGTTCTTC. Its translation is CASSSGLAGVYNEQFF.

This rearrangement joins TRBV5-1 to TRBJ2-1, with 11 nucleotides matching TRBD2. The CDR3 is 14 amino acids. The ends lost 7 bases at V and 5 bases at J; junction bases unmatched: 5. Germline V lookup: CDR1 SGHRS, CDR2 YFSETQ. The CDR3 protein is CASGTSGGNNEQFF. CDR3 nucleotide sequence: TGCGCCAGCGGAACTAGCGGGGGTAACAATGAGCAGTTCTTC.

There are many counts of this clonotype. The V call is TRBV6-2 or TRBV6-3, the J call TRBJ2-7; 8 nucleotides match TRBD1. The germline V gene has CDR1 MNHEY and CDR2 SVGEGT. The CDR3 runs to 15 residues. The V and J ends lost 4 bases and 3 bases, in that order; junction bases with no gene match: 8. This chain's CDR3 is CASSSAGTGLYEQYF. The CDR3 DNA is TGTGCCAGCAGTTCGGCCGGGACAGGTCTCTACGAGCAGTACTTC.

This clonotype was detected only a few times. This CDR3 reads CASSLEGQAPHTF. The DNA of the CDR3 is TGTGCCAGCAGTTTAGAAGGGCAGGCGCCCCACACCTTC. This chain joins TRBV12-3 or TRBV12-4 and TRBJ1-2; D uncertain. V lost 1 base and J lost 12, with 15 bases in between. The CDR3 contains 13 residues.

The chain links TRBV6-5 to TRBJ1-5; tentatively, D is TRBD1 (5 bases). Per germline, CDR1 MNHEY and CDR2 SVGAGI. V lost 0 bases, J lost 9 bases, and 18 bases lay in between. The CDR3 is made up of 16 amino acids. The chain's CDR3 is CASSYSGPAKSRPQHF. The CDR3, as DNA: TGTGCCAGCAGTTACTCGGGGCCAGCCAAGTCACGGCCCCAGCATTTT.

This clonotype was found a few times. The chain uses TRBV20-1 and TRBJ2-1; D perhaps matches TRBD2 (6 bases). Deletions cut 0 bases from V and 3 bases from J, with 6 bases between. From germline, CDR1 is DFQATT and CDR2 SNEGSKA (reference sequence). This CDR3 has 13 amino acids. The CDR3 protein is CSARETSYNEQFF. The CDR3 DNA follows: TGCAGTGCTAGAGAGACTAGCTACAATGAGCAGTTCTTC.